This T cell receptor (beta chain) originates from a study of monozygotic twins with inflammatory bowel disease. Findings of the study overall: Data gave no support to a single strong signal or clonotype associated with IBD. Added variability in patient repertoires may stem from differing immunosuppressive treatments.

This CDR3 has 13 amino acids. CDR1 and CDR2 (germline): LGHDT, YNNKEL (reference sequence). A word on this clonotype: The target antigen is unknown.

Eight separate reactions per sample served to make cDNA. The template-switching step introduced UMIs that carried a 6-nucleotide sample barcode. After re-calling the 5' RACE reads, TCRdb lists one entry per CDR3 protein, DNA absent. Listed are about 160,000 distinct CDR3 sequences; 2% to 3% falls within the top ten. The sequenced material came from blood. The V call is TRBV3-1, the J call TRBJ2-2. The source is a human donor with ulcerative colitis or Crohn's disease, or a healthy co-twin of an affected twin (not recorded which). This CDR3 reads CASSQDPAGELFF.